These T cell receptor beta chains were read from a single sample in a study of T cell repertoires in cytomegalovirus infection. TCRdb analysed the reads with MiXCR anew, one entry per CDR3 protein. The profile shows 450,000 to 550,000 distinct CDR3 sequences, more than 15% of them singletons. Material for sequencing was CD8+ T cells from PBMCs. All receptors derive from a human donor in good health (CMV status not recorded). Some clones in this sample may be carry-over from other donors' samples. The CDR3 runs from the conserved cysteine through the conserved F or W. D genes are given only for firm matches. Clone size is stated in some rows and not others, as once, few, many or a class when expanded.

TRBD2	TRBV4-2	TRBJ2-1	few	TGTGCCAGCAGCCAAGAATTGCTAGCGGGGGGTAATGAGCAGTTCTTC	CASSQELLAGGNEQFF
.	TRBV7-6	TRBJ2-3	many	TGTGCCAGCGGCAGAGCTAGCACAGATACGCAGTATTTT	CASGRASTDTQYF
TRBD1	TRBV9	TRBJ1-1	.	TGTGCCAGCAGCGTAGGACAGGGGGAAGAAGCTTTCTTT	CASSVGQGEEAFF
TRBD1	TRBV7-6	TRBJ1-6	many	TGTGCCAGCAGCCTCCTAACAATAACCCCAGGGACAGGGGGTTTTGGTTCCTATAATTCACCCCTCCACTTT	CASSLLTITPGTGGFGSYNSPLHF
.	TRBV29-1	TRBJ2-1	few	TGCAGCGTTGATGGGGCGGTCCTATACAATGAGCAGTTCTTC	CSVDGAVLYNEQFF
TRBD1	TRBV20-1	TRBJ2-3	many	TGCAGTGCGTCAGACAGGGGAACGAATTTGAACGAGGAGGTAGATACGCAGTATTTT	CSASDRGTNLNEEVDTQYF
.	TRBV6-2/TRBV6-3	TRBJ2-2	few	TGTGCCAGCAGTTACCGGTTAACCGGGGAGCTGTTTTTT	CASSYRLTGELFF
TRBD1	TRBV15	TRBJ1-2	.	TGTGCCACCAGCACACTTACAGGGGAGAAGAATGGCTACACCTTC	CATSTLTGEKNGYTF
TRBD1	TRBV11-2	TRBJ2-1	few	TGTGCCAGCAGCTTAGCAGACAGGGTGAGGGATGAGCAGTTCTTC	CASSLADRVRDEQFF
.	TRBV14	TRBJ2-2	many	TGTGCCAGCAGCCATTTCCGGGCCACCGGGGAGCTGTTTTTT	CASSHFRATGELFF
TRBD2	TRBV6-1	TRBJ2-1	many	TGTGCCACCTCTCTAGCGGGGGGGCCCAATGAGCAGTTCTTC	CATSLAGGPNEQFF
.	TRBV7-9	TRBJ1-5	.	TGTGCCAGCAGTTCAAGGGCAGGGGGCAATCAGCCCCAGCATTTT	CASSSRAGGNQPQHF
.	TRBV7-3	TRBJ1-1	many	TGTGCCAGCAGCTCCGTACAGGGTACTGAAGCTTTCTTT	CASSSVQGTEAFF